This T cell receptor (beta chain) stems from a study of blood T cell repertoires in COVID-19. This clone was seen a single time. V gave up 2 bases and J gave up 0 bases, with 9 bases separating them. Germline CDR1 and CDR2: SGHDT and YYEEEE. The CDR3 contains 14 residues. The data were produced by immunoSEQ multiplex PCR, yet TCRdb's version contains in-frame clones alone and is incomplete. Here the sample spans around 260,000 clones, roughly nine tenths being singletons. V usage is TRBV5-6 and J usage is TRBJ2-7, with TRBD1 as a possible D gene (6 bases). Sample: peripheral blood. This receptor was taken from a man aged 40-49 years who had recovered from COVID-19. For the CDR3, the DNA is TGTGCCAGCAGCTTCAGAGGGGGCTCCTACGAGCAGTACTTC. Amino acids: CASSFRGGSYEQYF.